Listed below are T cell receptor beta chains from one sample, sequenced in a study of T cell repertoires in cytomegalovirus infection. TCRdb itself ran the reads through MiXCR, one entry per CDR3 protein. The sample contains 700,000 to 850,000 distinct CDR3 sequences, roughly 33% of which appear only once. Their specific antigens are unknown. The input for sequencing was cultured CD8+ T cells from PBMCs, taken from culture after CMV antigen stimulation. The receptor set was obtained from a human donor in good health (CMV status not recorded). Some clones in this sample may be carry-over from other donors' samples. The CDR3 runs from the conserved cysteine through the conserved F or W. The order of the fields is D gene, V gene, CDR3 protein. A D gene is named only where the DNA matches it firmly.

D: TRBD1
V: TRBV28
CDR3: CASSSSGTGELGYTF

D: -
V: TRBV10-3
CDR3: CAISGDGSGRDYEQYF

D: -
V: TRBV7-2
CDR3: CASSLGLRGGGYYEQYF

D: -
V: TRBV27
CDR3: CASSSFGDEQFF

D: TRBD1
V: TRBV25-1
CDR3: CASSDLTGRTSADEQFF

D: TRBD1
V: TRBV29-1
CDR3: CSAKGDRARAGNTIYF

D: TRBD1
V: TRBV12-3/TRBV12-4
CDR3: CASRTGTGNGYTF

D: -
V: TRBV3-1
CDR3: CASSQVLRAKNTEAFF

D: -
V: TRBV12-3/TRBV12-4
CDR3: CASSLGKNTEAFF

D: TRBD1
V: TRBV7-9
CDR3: CASSLPGTGDQPQHF

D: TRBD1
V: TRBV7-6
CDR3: CASSIGQGGGPEAFF

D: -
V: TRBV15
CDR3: CATSKPGLGGSPLHF

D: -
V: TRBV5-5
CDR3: CASIDPGNTEAFF

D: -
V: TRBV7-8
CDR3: CASSIWTDNSPLHF

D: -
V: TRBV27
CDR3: CASRALDVMNTEAFF

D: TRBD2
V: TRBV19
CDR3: CASSIAPGTTTSDTQYF

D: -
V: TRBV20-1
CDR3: CSARDSPLHF

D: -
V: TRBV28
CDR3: CASSHQRALILHGYTF

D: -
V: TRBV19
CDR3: CASSMGRPLVGVTF

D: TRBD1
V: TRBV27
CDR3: CASSSGQGYDYGYTF

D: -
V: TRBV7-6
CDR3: CASSSDRFNTGELFF

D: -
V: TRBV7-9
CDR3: CASSFFPGTEAFF

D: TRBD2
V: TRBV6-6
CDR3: CASREGLAGLQETQYF

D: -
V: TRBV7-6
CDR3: CASSLGGDGETQYF

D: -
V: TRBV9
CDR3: CASSAGRGLGTGELFF

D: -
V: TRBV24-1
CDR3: CATSDLEGGSYNEQFF

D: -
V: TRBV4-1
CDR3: CASSERLEFLQYF

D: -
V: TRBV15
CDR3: CATSRKGDTYGYTF

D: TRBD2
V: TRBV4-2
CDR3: CASSHPGLADYNEQFF

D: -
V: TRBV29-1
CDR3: CSVKTGQGSPANYGYTF

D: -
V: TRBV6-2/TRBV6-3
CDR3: CASSYRLGPNNEQFF

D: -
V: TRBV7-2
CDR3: CASSQNGAGETDTQYF

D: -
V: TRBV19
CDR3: CASSIFRGDFYPPNYGYTF